This T cell receptor beta chain originates from a study of T cells in localized non-small cell lung cancer. Produced via immunoSEQ multiplex PCR; TCRdb's table is partial and in-frame only. The table has 2,000 to 2,500 clones, approximately 30% seen once. V was cut by 6 bases and J by 6 bases, with 12 bases left in between. CDR1 is KGHSH, CDR2 LQKENI, per germline. The CDR3 has 12 residues. Sequencing used normal lung tissue next to the tumor, obtained before any cancer treatment. The receptor was derived from a man aged 40 to 69 with stage III lung adenocarcinoma. The chain joins TRBV18 to TRBJ2-7; no definite D call. CDR3 region: CASSSPPSEQYF. The CDR3 DNA is TGTGCCAGCTCCTCACCGCCCTCCGAGCAGTACTTC.